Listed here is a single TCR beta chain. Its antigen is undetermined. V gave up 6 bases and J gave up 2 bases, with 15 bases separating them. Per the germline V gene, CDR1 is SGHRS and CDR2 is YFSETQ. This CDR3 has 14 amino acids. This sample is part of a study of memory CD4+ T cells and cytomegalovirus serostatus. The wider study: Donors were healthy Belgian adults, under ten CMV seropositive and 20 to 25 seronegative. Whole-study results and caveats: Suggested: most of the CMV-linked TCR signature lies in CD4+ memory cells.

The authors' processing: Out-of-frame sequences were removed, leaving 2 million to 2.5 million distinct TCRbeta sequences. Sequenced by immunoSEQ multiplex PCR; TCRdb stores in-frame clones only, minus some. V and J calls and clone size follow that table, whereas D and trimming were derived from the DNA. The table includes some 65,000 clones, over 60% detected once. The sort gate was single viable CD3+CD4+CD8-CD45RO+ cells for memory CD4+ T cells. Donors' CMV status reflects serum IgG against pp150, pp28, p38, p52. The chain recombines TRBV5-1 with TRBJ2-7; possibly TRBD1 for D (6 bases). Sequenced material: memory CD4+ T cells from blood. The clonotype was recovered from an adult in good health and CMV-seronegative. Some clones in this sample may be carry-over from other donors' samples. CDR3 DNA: TGCGCCAGCACCGGCTTGGACAGACCCTACGAGCAGTACTTC. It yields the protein CASTGLDRPYEQYF.